This record covers a single T cell receptor beta chain. The antigen is undetermined. The CDR3 has 9 residues. Deletions cut 1 base from V and 11 bases from J, with 2 bases between. The V gene's germline CDR1 is MDHEN and CDR2 SYDVKM. The study amplified TCR beta CDR3 regions using RNA transcripts. An opening RT-PCR round employed HTBI primers and preceded a second-round multiplex PCR. Using its own MiXCR run on the multiplex PCR reads, TCRdb lists one record per CDR3 protein. The sample contains roughly 500,000 distinct CDR3 sequences, about 15% of which appear only once. The data derive from a study of Graves' ophthalmopathy and Graves' hyperthyroidism. General study points: Ophthalmopathy cases were distinguished from stable hyperthyroidism by a 13-signature model, reaching 85% to 90% sensitivity and 70% to 84% specificity.

Ophthalmopathy in the donors was of moderate-to-severe activity, with CAS ≥3, NOSPECS ≥4 and duration under 3 months. Sequences were obtained from blood. The chain employs TRBV28 and TRBJ2-5, with D unclear. The sequence was obtained from a woman under 40 with Graves' ophthalmopathy. The CDR3 DNA follows: TGTGCCAGCAGTTTATTTCAGTACTTC. It is translated as CASSLFQYF.